This TCR beta chain was recorded in a study of kidney transplant recipient with SARS-CoV-2 infection (TCRdb year 2021). TCRdb lists the instrument as Illumina MiSeq. Profiling of the peripheral T cell repertoire was carried out for human TCRbeta genes. Regarding the original processing steps: Differential clonotype abundance was tested with beta-binomial modelling to account for variability over time. Expanded clonotypes were screened against the ImmuneCODE reference database of SARS-CoV-2-associated TCRs and mapped to viral genome regions. Further repertoire analyses covered TRBV gene usage, CDR3 length, CDR3 amino acid overlap between time points, clonotype abundance distributions and Jaccard similarity. The public reads were quality trimmed at Q25 with fastp and then assembled into clones with MiXCR by TCRdb, keeping productive beta chains. A single entry per CDR3 protein holds the most common genes and DNA from its merged rows. These V and J calls are TCRdb output, not the study's own analysis. In this sample the table shows 200,000 to 300,000 distinct CDR3 sequences, more than 25% of which occur a single time. Clones ranked in the top ten supply roughly 7% of the sample.

The germline V gene provides CDR1 MNHEY and CDR2 SVGEGT. The CDR3 spans 17 residues, counting both ends. The DNA shown is the 51-base CDR3, in frame from base 1. V drops 5 bases and J drops 4 bases, leaving 23 bases in between. The time point label here, explained by the study, means: pre-pandemic baseline sample and day 111 after first positive SARS-CoV-2 test. Points on this clonotype: Its specific antigen is unknown. No conserved phenylalanine or tryptophan ends this CDR3, so it is likely a read error.

The sequence is built from TRBV6-2 or TRBV6-3 and TRBJ1-2, with the D segment identity uncertain. This receptor was obtained from a male patient aged 30 to 40 who had COVID-19 and was a kidney transplant recipient. After a transplant, the graft donor may have provided part of the T cells. The sample was a blood sample, taken at baseline and between days 110 and 120 from a kidney transplant recipient. The CDR3: CASSTHYCIGKTYGYTL. DNA sequence: TGTGCCAGCAGTACTCACTACTGCATCGGAAAGACCTATGGCTACACCCTC.